This is a list of T cell receptor beta chains from one sample in a study of T cell repertoires in MIS-A myocarditis. Libraries were prepared by immunoSEQ multiplex PCR; TCRdb keeps only in-frame clonotypes and omits some of them. The sample contains 14,000 to 15,000 clones, 70% to 85% of which appear only once. The sequencing sample was made of left ventricle heart tissue obtained at autopsy. These receptors were taken from a man aged 18 to 30 with fulminant myocarditis from multisystem inflammatory syndrome in adults (MIS-A) after COVID-19. CDR3s include the opening cysteine and the closing phenylalanine or tryptophan. The D gene is left open where the match is weak. The size of a clone is reported for some rows only, either as once, few or many, or as a class for expanded clones.

j_call: TRBJ2-1
v_call: TRBV11-1
d_call: TRBD1
clone_size: NA
cdr3_aa: CASRSQGAWNEQFF
cdr3_nt: TGTGCCAGCAGATCGCAGGGGGCCTGGAATGAGCAGTTCTTC

j_call: TRBJ1-1
v_call: TRBV19
d_call: TRBD1
clone_size: NA
cdr3_aa: CASSIDRAGAEAFF
cdr3_nt: TGTGCCAGTAGTATCGACAGGGCGGGGGCTGAAGCTTTCTTT

j_call: TRBJ2-1
v_call: TRBV7-9
d_call: NA
clone_size: NA
cdr3_aa: CASSFRERVNEQFF
cdr3_nt: TGTGCCAGCAGCTTCCGGGAACGGGTCAATGAGCAGTTCTTC

j_call: TRBJ2-3
v_call: TRBV6-5
d_call: TRBD2
clone_size: NA
cdr3_aa: CASRASGRSLDTQYF
cdr3_nt: TGTGCCAGCAGGGCTAGCGGGAGGTCCCTAGATACGCAGTATTTT

j_call: TRBJ1-5
v_call: TRBV7-2
d_call: NA
clone_size: NA
cdr3_aa: CASSQGGSGQPQHF
cdr3_nt: TGTGCCAGCAGCCAGGGTGGGTCGGGGCAGCCCCAGCATTTT

j_call: TRBJ1-6
v_call: TRBV7-9
d_call: NA
clone_size: NA
cdr3_aa: CASRLTGNNSPLHF
cdr3_nt: TGTGCCAGCAGACTAACAGGGAATAATTCACCCCTCCACTTT

j_call: TRBJ1-6
v_call: TRBV6-5
d_call: NA
clone_size: NA
cdr3_aa: CASGTGRGNSPLHF
cdr3_nt: TGTGCCAGTGGTACAGGTCGGGGAAATTCACCCCTCCACTTT

j_call: TRBJ1-3
v_call: TRBV20-1
d_call: NA
clone_size: once
cdr3_aa: CSASIQGAWENTIYF
cdr3_nt: TGCAGTGCTAGTATACAGGGTGCCTGGGAAAACACCATATATTTT

j_call: TRBJ1-2
v_call: TRBV3-1/TRBV3-2
d_call: NA
clone_size: NA
cdr3_aa: CASSQDYSGSYGYTF
cdr3_nt: TGTGCCAGCAGCCAAGATTATAGCGGTAGCTATGGCTACACCTTC

j_call: TRBJ1-5
v_call: TRBV6-5
d_call: NA
clone_size: few
cdr3_aa: CASSRQGGQPQHF
cdr3_nt: TGTGCCAGCAGTAGGCAGGGAGGACAGCCCCAGCATTTT

j_call: TRBJ1-3
v_call: TRBV5-1
d_call: NA
clone_size: NA
cdr3_aa: CASSLGTSGNTIYF
cdr3_nt: TGCGCCAGCAGCCTAGGGACATCGGGAAACACCATATATTTT

j_call: TRBJ1-1
v_call: TRBV6-5
d_call: NA
clone_size: NA
cdr3_aa: CASSLQAAGGTEAFF
cdr3_nt: TGTGCCAGCAGTCTCCAAGCGGCCGGGGGGACTGAAGCTTTCTTT

j_call: TRBJ2-7
v_call: TRBV27
d_call: NA
clone_size: NA
cdr3_aa: CASSPAGAPEQYF
cdr3_nt: TGTGCCAGCAGTCCGGCGGGGGCACCCGAGCAGTACTTC

j_call: TRBJ1-2
v_call: TRBV28
d_call: NA
clone_size: once
cdr3_aa: CASSLYRVSYGYTF
cdr3_nt: TGTGCCAGCAGTTTATACAGGGTTTCCTATGGCTACACCTTC

j_call: TRBJ2-3
v_call: TRBV29-1
d_call: TRBD2
clone_size: NA
cdr3_aa: CSVLKGSGGDRLF
cdr3_nt: TGCAGCGTTCTGAAAGGCTCGGGGGGGGACCGATTATTT

j_call: TRBJ2-5
v_call: TRBV2
d_call: NA
clone_size: NA
cdr3_aa: CASSTGTVSGETQYF
cdr3_nt: TGTGCCAGCAGTACCGGGACGGTATCGGGGGAGACCCAGTACTTC

j_call: TRBJ2-5
v_call: TRBV24-1
d_call: TRBD1
clone_size: NA
cdr3_aa: CATSGATGGEETQYF
cdr3_nt: TGTGCCACCAGTGGTGCTACAGGGGGCGAGGAGACCCAGTACTTC

j_call: TRBJ1-4
v_call: TRBV11-2
d_call: NA
clone_size: NA
cdr3_aa: CASSYGDRHHEKLFF
cdr3_nt: TGTGCCAGCAGCTATGGAGACAGGCACCATGAAAAACTGTTTTTT

j_call: TRBJ1-2
v_call: TRBV24-1
d_call: NA
clone_size: NA
cdr3_aa: CATSDAGTPRYGYTF
cdr3_nt: TGTGCCACCAGTGATGCCGGGACACCCAGGTATGGCTACACCTTC

j_call: TRBJ1-4
v_call: TRBV9
d_call: TRBD1
clone_size: NA
cdr3_aa: CASSAWDRGNEKLFF
cdr3_nt: TGTGCCAGCAGCGCCTGGGACAGGGGAAATGAAAAACTGTTTTTT

j_call: TRBJ1-2
v_call: TRBV15
d_call: TRBD1
clone_size: NA
cdr3_aa: CATSRDLGRGLGGYTF
cdr3_nt: TGTGCCACCAGCAGAGATCTGGGCAGGGGGCTCGGTGGCTACACCTTC

j_call: TRBJ1-2
v_call: TRBV5-8
d_call: NA
clone_size: NA
cdr3_aa: CASNPSGLLSNYGYTF
cdr3_nt: TGTGCCAGCAACCCGTCAGGGCTACTCTCTAACTATGGCTACACCTTC

j_call: TRBJ2-7
v_call: TRBV14
d_call: TRBD1
clone_size: NA
cdr3_aa: CASSQGQTYEQYF
cdr3_nt: TGTGCCAGCAGCCAGGGACAGACCTACGAGCAGTACTTC

j_call: TRBJ2-7
v_call: TRBV9
d_call: NA
clone_size: NA
cdr3_aa: CASSVEVSSYEQYF
cdr3_nt: TGTGCCAGCAGCGTAGAAGTGAGCTCCTACGAGCAGTACTTC

j_call: TRBJ1-1
v_call: TRBV1
d_call: NA
clone_size: NA
cdr3_aa: CTSSHIFPAEAFF
cdr3_nt: TGCACCAGCAGCCATATCTTCCCGGCTGAAGCTTTCTTT

j_call: TRBJ2-1
v_call: TRBV7-9
d_call: TRBD2
clone_size: NA
cdr3_aa: CASSHGPAGARNEQFF
cdr3_nt: TGTGCCAGCAGCCACGGGCCGGCGGGAGCTAGGAATGAGCAGTTCTTC

j_call: TRBJ2-5
v_call: TRBV21-1
d_call: NA
clone_size: NA
cdr3_aa: CASSTPFRTGTGAQYF
cdr3_nt: TGTGCCAGCAGCACACCCTTCCGGACAGGGACCGGGGCCCAGTACTTC

j_call: TRBJ2-5
v_call: TRBV4-1
d_call: NA
clone_size: once
cdr3_aa: CASSQVSGGQETQYF
cdr3_nt: TGCGCCAGCAGCCAAGTGTCAGGCGGGCAAGAGACCCAGTACTTC

j_call: TRBJ1-1
v_call: TRBV11-2
d_call: NA
clone_size: few
cdr3_aa: CASRRMNTEAFF
cdr3_nt: TGTGCCAGCAGACGAATGAACACTGAAGCTTTCTTT

j_call: TRBJ2-1
v_call: TRBV7-3
d_call: TRBD2
clone_size: NA
cdr3_aa: CASSGGRGAYNEQFF
cdr3_nt: TGTGCCAGCAGCGGCGGGAGAGGGGCCTACAATGAGCAGTTCTTC

j_call: TRBJ1-4
v_call: TRBV6-2/TRBV6-3
d_call: NA
clone_size: NA
cdr3_aa: CASSQRGLDGEKLFF
cdr3_nt: TGTGCCAGCAGCCAAAGGGGCCTCGACGGTGAAAAACTGTTTTTT

j_call: TRBJ1-5
v_call: TRBV28
d_call: TRBD1
clone_size: NA
cdr3_aa: CASSPPGQGRDQPQHF
cdr3_nt: TGTGCCAGCAGTCCTCCGGGACAGGGGAGGGATCAGCCCCAGCATTTT

j_call: TRBJ2-1
v_call: TRBV19
d_call: NA
clone_size: NA
cdr3_aa: CASSMVPRGEQFF
cdr3_nt: TGTGCCAGTAGTATGGTCCCACGCGGGGAGCAGTTCTTC

j_call: TRBJ2-1
v_call: TRBV13
d_call: TRBD2
clone_size: NA
cdr3_aa: CASSPTSGRFNEQFF
cdr3_nt: TGTGCCAGCAGCCCGACTAGCGGGAGATTCAATGAGCAGTTCTTC

j_call: TRBJ2-2
v_call: TRBV12-3/TRBV12-4
d_call: NA
clone_size: NA
cdr3_aa: CASRELVVEELFF
cdr3_nt: TGTGCCAGCAGGGAACTAGTAGTTGAGGAGCTGTTTTTT

j_call: TRBJ1-1
v_call: TRBV4-2
d_call: NA
clone_size: few
cdr3_aa: CASSREKGTEAFF
cdr3_nt: TGTGCCAGCAGCCGAGAAAAGGGGACTGAAGCTTTCTTT

j_call: TRBJ2-1
v_call: TRBV2
d_call: TRBD2
clone_size: NA
cdr3_aa: CASSSSGGHSYNEQFF
cdr3_nt: TGTGCCAGCAGTAGTAGCGGGGGGCATTCCTACAATGAGCAGTTCTTC

j_call: TRBJ1-5
v_call: TRBV3-1/TRBV3-2
d_call: TRBD1
clone_size: NA
cdr3_aa: CASSQGYRGQPQHF
cdr3_nt: TGTGCCAGCAGCCAAGGGTACAGGGGTCAGCCCCAGCATTTT

j_call: TRBJ1-2
v_call: TRBV9
d_call: NA
clone_size: NA
cdr3_aa: CASSVDGGGIAGYTF
cdr3_nt: TGTGCCAGCAGCGTAGATGGGGGCGGGATTGCTGGCTACACCTTC

j_call: TRBJ2-5
v_call: TRBV5-4
d_call: TRBD2
clone_size: NA
cdr3_aa: CASSSRAGGEETQYF
cdr3_nt: TGTGCCAGCAGCTCCCGGGCGGGGGGAGAGGAGACCCAGTACTTC

j_call: TRBJ2-3
v_call: TRBV24-1
d_call: TRBD2
clone_size: NA
cdr3_aa: CATSDLAGGSTDTQYF
cdr3_nt: TGTGCCACCAGTGATCTGGCGGGGGGGAGCACAGATACGCAGTATTTT

j_call: TRBJ1-5
v_call: TRBV12-5
d_call: NA
clone_size: NA
cdr3_aa: CASGLGETVDQPQHF
cdr3_nt: TGTGCTAGTGGTTTGGGTGAGACAGTCGATCAGCCCCAGCATTTT

j_call: TRBJ2-1
v_call: TRBV5-4
d_call: TRBD2
clone_size: NA
cdr3_aa: CASSSWTSGNEQFF
cdr3_nt: TGTGCCAGCAGCTCCTGGACTAGCGGCAATGAGCAGTTCTTC

j_call: TRBJ1-1
v_call: TRBV18
d_call: NA
clone_size: NA
cdr3_aa: CASSPTTGHEAFF
cdr3_nt: TGTGCCAGCTCGCCCACGACAGGACATGAAGCTTTCTTT

j_call: TRBJ1-5
v_call: TRBV11-2
d_call: NA
clone_size: NA
cdr3_aa: CASSFGLGDQPQHF
cdr3_nt: TGTGCCAGCAGCTTCGGTCTGGGAGATCAGCCCCAGCATTTT

j_call: TRBJ1-5
v_call: TRBV28
d_call: TRBD1
clone_size: NA
cdr3_aa: CASSLWGQGAGQPQHF
cdr3_nt: TGTGCCAGCAGTTTATGGGGACAGGGGGCTGGTCAGCCCCAGCATTTT

j_call: TRBJ2-5
v_call: TRBV18
d_call: NA
clone_size: NA
cdr3_aa: CASSPFAETQYF
cdr3_nt: TGTGCCAGCTCACCATTCGCGGAGACCCAGTACTTC

j_call: TRBJ1-2
v_call: TRBV7-2
d_call: NA
clone_size: NA
cdr3_aa: CASTDGWGYGYTF
cdr3_nt: TGTGCCAGCACCGACGGTTGGGGGTATGGCTACACCTTC